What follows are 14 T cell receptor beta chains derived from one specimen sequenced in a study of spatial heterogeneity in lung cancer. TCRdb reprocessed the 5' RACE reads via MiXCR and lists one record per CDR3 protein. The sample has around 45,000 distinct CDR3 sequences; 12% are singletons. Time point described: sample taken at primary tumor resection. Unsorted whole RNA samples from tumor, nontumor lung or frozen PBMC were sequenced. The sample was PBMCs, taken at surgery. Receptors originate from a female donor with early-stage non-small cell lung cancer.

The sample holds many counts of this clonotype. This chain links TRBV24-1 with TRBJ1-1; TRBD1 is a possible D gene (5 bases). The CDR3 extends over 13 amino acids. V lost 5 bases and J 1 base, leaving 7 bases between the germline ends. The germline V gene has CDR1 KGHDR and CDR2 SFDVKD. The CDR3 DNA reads TGTGCCACCAGTGCCGGGACGAACACTGAAGCTTTCTTT. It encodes CATSAGTNTEAFF.

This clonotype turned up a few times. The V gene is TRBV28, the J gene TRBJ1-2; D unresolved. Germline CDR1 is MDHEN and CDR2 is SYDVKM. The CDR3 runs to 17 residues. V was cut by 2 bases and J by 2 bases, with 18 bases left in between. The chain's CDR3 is CASSLSPTGRMNYGYTF. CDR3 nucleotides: TGTGCCAGCAGTTTAAGTCCAACCGGACGGATGAACTATGGCTACACCTTC.

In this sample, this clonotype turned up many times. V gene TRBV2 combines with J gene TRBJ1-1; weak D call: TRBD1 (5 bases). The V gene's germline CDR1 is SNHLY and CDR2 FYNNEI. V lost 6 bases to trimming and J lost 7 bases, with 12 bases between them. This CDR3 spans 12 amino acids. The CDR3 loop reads CASSLGTYEAFF. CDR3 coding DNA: TGTGCCAGCAGCTTGGGGACCTATGAAGCTTTCTTT.

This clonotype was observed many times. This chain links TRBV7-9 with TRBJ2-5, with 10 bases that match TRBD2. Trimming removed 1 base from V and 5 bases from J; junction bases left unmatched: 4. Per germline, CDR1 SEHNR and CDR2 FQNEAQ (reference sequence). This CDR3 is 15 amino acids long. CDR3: CASSLERGGRETQYF. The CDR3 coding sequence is TGTGCCAGCAGCTTAGAGCGGGGGGGCCGCGAGACCCAGTACTTC.

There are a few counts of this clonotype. The CDR3 reads CSATHLADSYNEQFF. CDR3 nucleotides: TGCAGTGCAACCCACCTGGCAGATTCTTACAATGAGCAGTTCTTC. J is TRBJ2-1 and V is TRBV20-1; D gene uncertain. CDR3 length: 15 residues. V shed 6 bases and J shed 4 bases, with 19 bases lying between them. CDR1 is DFQATT, CDR2 SNEGSKA, per germline (reference sequence).

CDR3 sequence: CASSFGTAKYEQYF. CDR3 sequence (DNA): TGTGCCAGCAGTTTCGGGACAGCCAAATACGAGCAGTACTTC. The chain uses TRBV12-3 or TRBV12-4 and TRBJ2-7; TRBD1 aligns across 7 bases. The CDR3 length is 14 residues. V lost 3 bases to trimming and J lost 4 bases; unmatched junction nucleotides: 6.

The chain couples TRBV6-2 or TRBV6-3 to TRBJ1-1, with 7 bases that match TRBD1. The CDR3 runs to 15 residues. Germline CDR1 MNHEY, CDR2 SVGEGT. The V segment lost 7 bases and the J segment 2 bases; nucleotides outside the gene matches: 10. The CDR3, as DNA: TGTGCCAGCACCGACTCCGGGACAGCCAACACTGAAGCTTTCTTT. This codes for CASTDSGTANTEAFF.

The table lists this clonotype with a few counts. The CDR3 region is CASSADRVENIQYF. The CDR3 DNA reads as TGTGCCAGCAGCGCTGACAGGGTAGAAAACATTCAGTACTTC. This sequence joins TRBV7-2 and TRBJ2-4; 7 nucleotides align to TRBD1. Per germline, CDR1 SGHTA and CDR2 FQGNSA. V lost 5 bases to trimming and J lost 5 bases; unmatched junction nucleotides: 6. The length of the CDR3 is 14 residues.

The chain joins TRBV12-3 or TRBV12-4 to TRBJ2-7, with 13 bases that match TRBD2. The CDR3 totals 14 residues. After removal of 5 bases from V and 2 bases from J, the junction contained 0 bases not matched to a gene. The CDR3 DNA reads TGTGCCAGCAGTGGACTAGCGGGGGCCTACGAGCAGTACTTC. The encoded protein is CASSGLAGAYEQYF.

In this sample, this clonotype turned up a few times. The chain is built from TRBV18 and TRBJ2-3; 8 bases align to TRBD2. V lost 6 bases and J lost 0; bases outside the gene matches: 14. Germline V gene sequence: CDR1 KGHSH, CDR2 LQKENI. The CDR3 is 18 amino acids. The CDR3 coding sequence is TGTGCCAGCTCCCAAGTCCTTACTAGCGGACCTAGCACAGATACGCAGTATTTT. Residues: CASSQVLTSGPSTDTQYF.

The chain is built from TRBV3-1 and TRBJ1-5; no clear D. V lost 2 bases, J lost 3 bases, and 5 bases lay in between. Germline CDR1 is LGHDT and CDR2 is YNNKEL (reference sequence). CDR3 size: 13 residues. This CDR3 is CASSQWINQPQHF. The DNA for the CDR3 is TGTGCCAGCAGCCAATGGATCAATCAGCCCCAGCATTTT.

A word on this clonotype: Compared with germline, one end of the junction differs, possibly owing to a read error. The CDR3 loop reads CASSPSGSNQPQNF. DNA of the CDR3: TGTGCCAGCAGCCCATCGGGGAGCAATCAGCCCCAGAATTTT. The chain joins TRBV7-6 to TRBJ1-5; D unresolved. CDR3 length: 14 residues. Germline CDR1 is SGHVS and CDR2 is FNYEAQ.

This chain's CDR3 is CASSLDRGLSAYGYTF. The CDR3 region has the DNA TGCGCCAGCAGCTTGGACAGGGGGCTTTCGGCCTATGGCTACACCTTC. The rearrangement uses TRBV5-1 and TRBJ1-2, with 9 nucleotides matching TRBD1. CDR1 and CDR2 from the germline V gene are SGHRS and YFSETQ. CDR3 size: 16 residues. The V segment lost 0 bases and the J segment 4 bases; nucleotides outside the gene matches: 7. Using reference TRBV5-1 and TRBJ1-2 for the parts outside the CDR3, the full variable domain is KAGVTQTPRYLIKTRGQQVTLSCSPISGHRSVSWYQQTPGQGLQFLFEYFSETQRNKGNFPGRFSGRQFSNSRSEMNVSTLELGDSALYLCASSLDRGLSAYGYTFGSGTRLTVV.

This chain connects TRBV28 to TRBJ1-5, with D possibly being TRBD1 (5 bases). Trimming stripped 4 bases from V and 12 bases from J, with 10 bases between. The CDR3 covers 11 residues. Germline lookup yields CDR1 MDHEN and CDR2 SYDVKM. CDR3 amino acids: CASSSGLRQHF. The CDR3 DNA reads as TGTGCCAGCAGTTCGGGGCTCCGCCAGCATTTT.